This T cell receptor beta chain was documented in a study of T-cell reconstitution after alpha-beta-depleted transplantation in children. The ends were cut back, 3 bases at V and 4 bases at J, with 9 bases in the middle. The CDR3 sequence is 13 residues long. Germline V CDR1 and CDR2: SQVTM, ANQGSEA. Unique molecular identifiers were built into the TCRbeta library. TCRdb re-analysed the PCR reads in MiXCR, keeping a single row per CDR3 protein. Here the sample spans around 380,000 distinct CDR3 sequences, roughly a tenth being singletons. This chain links TRBV29-1 with TRBJ2-2; D unresolved. The source is a human donor who donated a stem cell graft to a child with acute myeloid leukemia. Sequencing was performed on PBMCs from the stem cell graft donor, taken from the stem cell graft. The CDR3 reads CSVDMGTTGELFF. As DNA, the CDR3 is TGCAGCGTTGATATGGGTACCACCGGGGAGCTGTTTTTT.